Listed here are 22 T cell receptor beta chains from one sample, sequenced in a study of post-analysis software for immune sequencing data. Unique molecular identifiers tagged the TCR beta cDNA libraries. In TCRdb, the PCR reads were re-called with MiXCR into one record per CDR3 protein. Of hundreds of thousands of distinct CDR3 sequences listed, 53% are singletons. Study-level results: Roughly 5 TRBV segments, TRBV5-6, TRBV5-1 and TRBV20-1 among them, were found more frequent in patients than controls.

The antigens these receptors bind are not known. Material: blood. The source is a girl aged 5-17 years with multiple sclerosis.

The chain has TRBV12-3 or TRBV12-4 and TRBJ2-3; 7 bases fit TRBD2. With 6 bases clipped from V and 3 bases from J, the junction kept 9 bases outside the gene matches. This CDR3 is 15 amino acids long. CDR3 loop: CASSPSGGWTDTQYF. CDR3 sequence (DNA): TGTGCCAGCAGCCCCTCGGGGGGTTGGACAGATACGCAGTATTTT.

The rearrangement uses TRBV5-6 and TRBJ2-5, with a possible D match to TRBD2 (6 bases). Germline-derived CDR1 and CDR2 are SGHDT and YYEEEE. Trimming removed 4 bases from V and 0 bases from J, with 16 bases in between. The CDR3 covers 16 residues. In DNA form, the CDR3 reads TGTGCCAGCAGCCCGGGATTAGCGGACTACCAAGAGACCCAGTACTTC. This sequence encodes CASSPGLADYQETQYF.

In regard to this clonotype: The junction does not match germline at one end; this may be a read error. The gene calls are TRBV4-1 and TRBJ2-2; tentative D call: TRBD2 (7 bases). Germline-derived CDR1 and CDR2 are MGHRA and YSYEKL. The CDR3 has 15 residues. The CDR3 spells CTSSQGPGGRGELFF. The CDR3 DNA follows: TGCACCAGCAGCCAAGGGCCGGGGGGCAGGGGGGAGCTGTTTTTT.

The sample holds many counts of this clonotype. This chain joins TRBV5-1 and TRBJ1-2, with D maybe TRBD1 (6 bases). In germline, CDR1 is SGHRS, CDR2 YFSETQ. V lost 4 bases to trimming and J lost 2 bases, with 9 bases between them. This CDR3 spans 13 amino acids. CDR3 amino acids: CASSLGANYGYTF. The DNA for the CDR3 is TGCGCCAGCAGCCTGGGGGCCAACTATGGCTACACCTTC.

The chain is built from TRBV6-1 and TRBJ1-1; D might be TRBD1 (5 bases). CDR3 length: 15 residues. CDR1 and CDR2 (germline): MNHNS, SASEGT. Trimming cost V 5 bases and J 1 base, with 14 bases left between them. CDR3 amino acids: CASSSFGTSNTEAFF. Written as DNA, the CDR3 is TGTGCCAGCAGTTCGTTCGGGACGTCGAACACTGAAGCTTTCTTT.

The chain couples TRBV3-1 to TRBJ2-7; 8 nucleotides align to TRBD2. The CDR3 is made up of 15 amino acids. J gave up 4 bases and V 1 base, and 6 bases lay outside the gene matches. Germline loops: CDR1 LGHDT, CDR2 YNNKEL (reference sequence). For the CDR3, the DNA is TGTGCCAGCAGCCAAGCCGGGGCTAGCGGGTACGAGCAGTACTTC. As protein: CASSQAGASGYEQYF.

The sample holds one count of this clonotype. The gene calls are TRBV4-1 and TRBJ2-5; 14 nucleotides line up with TRBD2. V dropped 0 bases and J dropped 5; count of bases not matched to a gene: 8. Germline lookup yields CDR1 MGHRA and CDR2 YSYEKL. The CDR3 covers 18 residues. CDR3 protein: CASSQEWLGLAGEETQYF. For the CDR3, the DNA is TGCGCCAGCAGCCAAGAATGGTTGGGACTAGCGGGGGAGGAGACCCAGTACTTC.

V and J are TRBV5-1 and TRBJ1-5, with D unclear. Germline values: CDR1 SGHRS, CDR2 YFSETQ. V shed 1 base and J shed 4 bases, with 9 bases lying between them. This CDR3 has 14 residues. The CDR3 is CASSLWGENQPQHF. DNA of the CDR3: TGCGCCAGCAGCTTGTGGGGAGAGAATCAGCCCCAGCATTTT.

The chain links TRBV6-6 to TRBJ1-5; TRBD1 matches 8 bases. The CDR3 totals 15 residues. From germline, CDR1 is MNHNY and CDR2 SVGAGI (reference sequence). J was trimmed by 7 bases and V by 7 bases; bases with no gene match: 12. The CDR3 DNA reads as TGTGCCAGCATCGATAGTCGGACAGGGAGACAGCCCCAGCATTTT. Translation: CASIDSRTGRQPQHF.

The J gene is TRBJ1-3, the V gene TRBV4-2; D is undetermined. The V end lost 0 bases, the J end lost 7 bases, and 13 bases lay between the germline ends. This CDR3 contains 15 residues. The germline V gene has CDR1 LGHNA and CDR2 YNFKEQ. The DNA for the CDR3 is TGTGCCAGCAGCCAAGAATGGCGGGATTGGAACACCATATATTTT. Protein sequence: CASSQEWRDWNTIYF.

This sequence joins TRBV27 and TRBJ1-2; a weak D match, TRBD1 (6 bases). The CDR3 extends over 15 amino acids. V lost 8 bases, J lost 3 bases, and 19 bases lay in between. CDR1 and CDR2 (germline): MNHEY, SMNVEV (reference sequence). The CDR3 bases are TGTGCCAGCTCTAAAAGGGGGTTAGGGGACTATGGCTACACCTTC. It yields the protein CASSKRGLGDYGYTF.

The chain recombines TRBV29-1 with TRBJ1-3; 8 bases map to TRBD1. With 4 bases clipped from V and 1 base from J, the junction kept 6 bases outside the gene matches. This CDR3 has 15 amino acids. Germline assignment: CDR1 SQVTM and CDR2 ANQGSEA. CDR3 in DNA: TGCAGCGTTGCATATGGGACAGGATCTGGAAACACCATATATTTT. Translating gives CSVAYGTGSGNTIYF.

The J gene is TRBJ2-7, the V gene TRBV12-3 or TRBV12-4; 9 nucleotides agree with TRBD2. The DNA matches TRBJ2-5 better at its end, which makes the J call doubtful. The CDR3 is 15 amino acids. In DNA, the CDR3 is TGTGCCAGCAGTTTAGGACTAGCGGCGGTAGAGACCCAGTACTTC. As protein: CASSLGLAAVETQYF.

This clonotype was seen just once. The rearrangement links TRBV7-6 to TRBJ2-1, with 11 bases lining up with TRBD1. The junction had 6 bases not matched to a gene; V was cut back by 5 bases and J by 6 bases. From germline, CDR1 is SGHVS and CDR2 FNYEAQ. CDR3 size: 15 residues. The CDR3 here is CASSRQGQGGNEQFF. The DNA for the CDR3 is TGTGCCAGCAGCAGGCAGGGACAGGGGGGCAATGAGCAGTTCTTC.

This clonotype has a handful of counts. The chain has TRBV5-1 and TRBJ2-7, with 9 bases aligning to TRBD1. The CDR3 covers 14 residues. Germline V gene sequence: CDR1 SGHRS, CDR2 YFSETQ. J gave up 4 bases and V 1 base, and 3 bases lay outside the gene matches. CDR3 amino acids: CASSLWGTGYEQYF. In DNA, the CDR3 is TGCGCCAGCAGCTTGTGGGGGACAGGGTACGAGCAGTACTTC.

The CDR3 DNA is TGTGCCAGCTCACCCATCCAAGACGAGGGCTACACCTTC. Translating gives CASSPIQDEGYTF. This rearrangement joins TRBV18 to TRBJ1-2; D gene ambiguous. The germline V gene encodes CDR1 KGHSH and CDR2 LQKENI. The V end lost 3 bases, the J end lost 8 bases, and 13 bases lay between the germline ends. The CDR3 has 13 residues.

The V call is TRBV12-3 or TRBV12-4, the J call TRBJ2-5; 12 bases map to TRBD1. Trimming removed 6 bases from V and 5 bases from J; junction bases left unmatched: 7. CDR3 length: 15 amino acids. CDR3 sequence: CASRAGQGAFETQYF. The CDR3 DNA sequence: TGTGCCAGCAGAGCGGGACAGGGGGCTTTCGAGACCCAGTACTTC.

The J gene is TRBJ2-7, the V gene TRBV7-9; perhaps TRBD1 as D (6 bases). CDR1 and CDR2 from the germline V gene are SEHNR and FQNEAQ (reference sequence). The CDR3 runs 16 residues. Trimming took off 2 bases at V and 0 bases at J, with 14 bases between the two ends. The CDR3 bases are TGTGCCAGCAGCTTAACGACAGGCCTCAGCTCCTACGAGCAGTACTTC. This translates into CASSLTTGLSSYEQYF.

This clonotype was observed a single time. This chain links TRBV29-1 with TRBJ1-2; D remains unclear. CDR1 SQVTM and CDR2 ANQGSEA come from the germline V gene. V was trimmed by 5 bases and J by 8 bases, leaving 15 bases between them. This CDR3 region has 12 residues. The CDR3 coding sequence is TGCAGCGTTCGGACGGTGTTTGAAGGCTACACCTTC. It codes for CSVRTVFEGYTF.

This rearrangement joins TRBV6-2 or TRBV6-3 to TRBJ1-1; 9 nucleotides agree with TRBD1. Germline V CDR1 and CDR2: MNHEY, SVGEGT. The CDR3 totals 14 residues. J gave up 4 bases and V 6 bases, and 6 bases lay outside the gene matches. CDR3 sequence reads: CASSQTGGGTEAFF. Written as DNA, the CDR3 is TGTGCCAGCAGCCAAACAGGGGGCGGCACTGAAGCTTTCTTT.

V and J are TRBV3-1 and TRBJ2-3, with no clear D. Between the trimmed V and J ends, which lost 2 bases and 2 bases, there was a span of 11 bases. Germline V gene data show CDR1 as LGHDT and CDR2 as YNNKEL (reference sequence). The CDR3 has 15 residues. The CDR3: CASSQSLTHTDTQYF. CDR3 nucleotide sequence: TGTGCCAGCAGCCAAAGCTTGACCCACACAGATACGCAGTATTTT.

This clonotype came up once. V is TRBV7-2 and J is TRBJ1-2, with a possible D match to TRBD1 (5 bases). Trimming pared 5 bases from V and 8 bases from J, leaving 27 bases between. The CDR3 extends over 17 amino acids. CDR1 SGHTA and CDR2 FQGNSA come from the germline V gene. CDR3: CASSPPPAIRGLRGYTF. The CDR3 bases are TGTGCCAGCAGCCCCCCTCCCGCCATTCGGGGACTGAGGGGCTACACCTTC.